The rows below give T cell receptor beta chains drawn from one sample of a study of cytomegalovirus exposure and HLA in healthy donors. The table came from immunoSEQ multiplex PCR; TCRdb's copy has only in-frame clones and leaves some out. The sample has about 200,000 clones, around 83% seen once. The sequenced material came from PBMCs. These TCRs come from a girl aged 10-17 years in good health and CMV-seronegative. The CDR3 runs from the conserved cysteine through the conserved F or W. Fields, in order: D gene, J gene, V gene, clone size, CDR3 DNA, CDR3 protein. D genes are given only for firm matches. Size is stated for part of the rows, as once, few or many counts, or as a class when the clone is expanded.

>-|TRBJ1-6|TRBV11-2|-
TGTGCCAGCAGCTTATGGGAGAACAATTCACCCCTCCACTTT
CASSLWENNSPLHF
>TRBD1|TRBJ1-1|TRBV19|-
TGTGCCAGTAAAAATGGGACAGGGGGCAGGGACACTGAAGCTTTCTTT
CASKNGTGGRDTEAFF
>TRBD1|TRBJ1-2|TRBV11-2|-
TGTGCCAGCAGCTCCTGGGCCTATTCAGGGGGACACGGCTACACCTTC
CASSSWAYSGGHGYTF
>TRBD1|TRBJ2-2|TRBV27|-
TGTGCCAGCAGACCCGGGACAGCGAACACCGGGGAGCTGTTTTTT
CASRPGTANTGELFF
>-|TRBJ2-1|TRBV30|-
TGTGCCTGGAGTGCCGACCACAGCTCCTACAATGAGCAGTTCTTC
CAWSADHSSYNEQFF
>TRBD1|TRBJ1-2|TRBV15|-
TGTGCCACCAGCAGACGAAAACAGGGGGATAACTATGGCTACACCTTC
CATSRRKQGDNYGYTF
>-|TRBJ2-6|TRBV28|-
TGTGCCAGCAGTTTTTTATTGACAGACTCTGACTCTGGGGCCAACGTCCTGACTTTC
CASSFLLTDSDSGANVLTF
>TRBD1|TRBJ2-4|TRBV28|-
TGTGCCAGCAGTCGTATTGGGACAGGGACAAGACAACCCAGGGCCAAAAACATTCAGTACTTC
CASSRIGTGTRQPRAKNIQYF
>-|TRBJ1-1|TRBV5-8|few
TGTGCCAGCAGCTTGCAGGGCGGCACTGAAGCTTTCTTT
CASSLQGGTEAFF
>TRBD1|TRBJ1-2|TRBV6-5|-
TGTGCCAGCAGGGACAGGGGCGGGGGCTACACCTTC
CASRDRGGGYTF
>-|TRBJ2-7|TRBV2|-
TGTGCCAGCAACCCGACAGGACGCGGGTACGAGCAGTACTTC
CASNPTGRGYEQYF
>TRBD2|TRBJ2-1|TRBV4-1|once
TGCGCCAGCAGCCAAGGGACTAGCGGGTTCTACAATGAGCAGTTCTTC
CASSQGTSGFYNEQFF
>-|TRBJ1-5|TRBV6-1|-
TGTGCCAGCAGTGAATTCTCCTATCAGCCCCAGCATTTT
CASSEFSYQPQHF
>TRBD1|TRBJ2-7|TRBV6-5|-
TGTGCCAGCAGTTACTCCGGGACAGCGGTCTCCTACGAGCAGTACTTC
CASSYSGTAVSYEQYF
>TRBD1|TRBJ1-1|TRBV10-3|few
TGTGCCATCAGTAACAGGGGGCCCGACGGTGAAGCTTTCTTT
CAISNRGPDGEAFF
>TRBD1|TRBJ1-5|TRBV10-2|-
TGCGCCAGCAGTGAAGGGACAGCGGCGTATCAGCCCCAGCATTTT
CASSEGTAAYQPQHF
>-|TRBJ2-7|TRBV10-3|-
TGTGCCATCAGTGGTCTAGCGATCTACGAGCAGTACTTC
CAISGLAIYEQYF
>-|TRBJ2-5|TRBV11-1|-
TGTGCCAGCAGCTCGACCCGGACTCAGGAGACCCAGTACTTC
CASSSTRTQETQYF
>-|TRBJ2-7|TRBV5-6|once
TGTGCCAGCAGCTTGGCCCTAGAATTCCCTAGCGAGCAGTACTTC
CASSLALEFPSEQYF
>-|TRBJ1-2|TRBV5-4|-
TGTGCCAGCAGCCTAGGGACATCCAAGGGCTATGGCTACACCTTC
CASSLGTSKGYGYTF
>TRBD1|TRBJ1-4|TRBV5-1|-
TGCGCCAGCAGCACAGAGACAGGGGTCTATCCTAATGAAAAACTGTTTTTT
CASSTETGVYPNEKLFF
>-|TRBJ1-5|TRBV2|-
TGTGCCACCGCGACCGACACCAATCAGCCCCAGCATTTT
CATATDTNQPQHF
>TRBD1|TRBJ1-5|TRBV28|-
TGTGCCAGCAGCTACACAGGGGGTCGGCAGCCCCAGCATTTT
CASSYTGGRQPQHF
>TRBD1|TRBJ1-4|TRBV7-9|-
TGTGCCAGCAGCTTACCGGGGACAGAACAGGAGGGAAAACTGTTTTTT
CASSLPGTEQEGKLFF
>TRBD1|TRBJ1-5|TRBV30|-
TGTGCCTGGAGTGTATCGCGGACAGGGGCTCAGCCCCAGCATTTT
CAWSVSRTGAQPQHF
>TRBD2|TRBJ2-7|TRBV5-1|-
TGCGCCAGCAGCTCCACCGGGACTAGCGGGACCGAGCAGTACTTC
CASSSTGTSGTEQYF
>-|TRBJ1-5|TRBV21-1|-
TGTGCCAGCAGCAAAGGTCAGGCTCGAAGTCAGCCCCAGCATTTT
CASSKGQARSQPQHF
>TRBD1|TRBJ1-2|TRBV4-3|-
TGCGCCAGCAGCCAAAACCCGGGACAGGTCGTCTACACCTTC
CASSQNPGQVVYTF
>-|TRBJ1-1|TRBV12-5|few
TGTGCTAGTGGTTTTGGAGGAGGCACTGAAGCTTTCTTT
CASGFGGGTEAFF
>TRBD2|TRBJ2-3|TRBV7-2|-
TGTGCCAGCAGCCCTAGCGGGGGATACCGGGGTACGCAGTATTTT
CASSPSGGYRGTQYF
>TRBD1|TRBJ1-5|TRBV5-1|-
TGCGCCAGCAGCTTGGGCGGGACAGGACTTAATCAGCCCCAGCATTTT
CASSLGGTGLNQPQHF
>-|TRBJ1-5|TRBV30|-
TGTGCCTGGGCTGTACAGGGTGGTCAGCCCCAGCATTTT
CAWAVQGGQPQHF
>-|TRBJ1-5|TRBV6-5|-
TGTGCCAGCAGGATCAACAGGGTCAGCAATCAGCCCCAGCATTTT
CASRINRVSNQPQHF
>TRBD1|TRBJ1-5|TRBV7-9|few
TGTGCCAGCAGCTTGCCCCTGACGGGACAGTATAGCAATCAGCCCCAGCATTTT
CASSLPLTGQYSNQPQHF
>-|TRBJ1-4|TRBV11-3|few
TGTGCCAGCAGCAAAACGAGCGGTGAAAAACTGTTTTTT
CASSKTSGEKLFF
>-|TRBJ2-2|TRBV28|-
TGTGCCAGCAGTTTTACGGGGTTCGACTCTAGATCGTTTTTGGTCGACACCGGGGAGCTGTTTTTT
CASSFTGFDSRSFLVDTGELFF
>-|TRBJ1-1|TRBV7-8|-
TGTGCCAGCAGCTTAGCGTGGCAGGGCACTAAAGCTTTCTTT
CASSLAWQGTKAFF
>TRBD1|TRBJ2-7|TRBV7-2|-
TGTGCCAGCAGCCCACCTACCGCGGACAGGGTCGCCTACGAGCAGTACTTC
CASSPPTADRVAYEQYF
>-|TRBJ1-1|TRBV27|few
TGTGCCAGCAGTTTATTGCAGCGGAACACTGAAGCTTTCTTT
CASSLLQRNTEAFF
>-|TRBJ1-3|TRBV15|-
TGTGCCACCAGCAGCCAGGTTCAAAGTGGAAACACCATATATTTT
CATSSQVQSGNTIYF
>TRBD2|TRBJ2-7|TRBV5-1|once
TGCGCCAGCAGCTCTCGGGGGGACTTCTCCTACGAGCAGTACTTC
CASSSRGDFSYEQYF
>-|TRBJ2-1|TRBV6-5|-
TGTGCCAGCAGTTACTCGACTAGAACGTACAATGAGCAGTTCTTC
CASSYSTRTYNEQFF
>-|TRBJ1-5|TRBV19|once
TGTGCCAGTAGCCTGAGGCGGGGTGGCAATCAGCCCCAGCATTTT
CASSLRRGGNQPQHF
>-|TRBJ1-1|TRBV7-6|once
TGTGCCAGCAGCCAAAGCGGGGCGCCACGCACTGAAGCTTTCTTT
CASSQSGAPRTEAFF
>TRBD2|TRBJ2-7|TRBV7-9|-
TGTGCCAGCAGGAAACCCGGGACTACCTACGAGCAGTACTTC
CASRKPGTTYEQYF
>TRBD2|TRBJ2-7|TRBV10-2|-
TGCGCCAGCAGTGAACGGGCTAGCGGGAGCTACGAGCAGTACTTC
CASSERASGSYEQYF
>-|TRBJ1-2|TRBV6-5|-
TGTGCCAGCAGTTACTCGGGGCAGGGCCAGTATGGCTACACCTTC
CASSYSGQGQYGYTF
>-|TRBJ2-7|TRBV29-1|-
TGCAGCGTTTTAATAGGACAACTCACATCCTACGAGCAGTACTTC
CSVLIGQLTSYEQYF
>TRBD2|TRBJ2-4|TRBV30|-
TGTGCCTGGATATCTAACGGGCGGGAGGGTGAATCCAAAAACATTCAGTACTTC
CAWISNGREGESKNIQYF
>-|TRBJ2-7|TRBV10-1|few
TGCGCCAGCAAAGAGCGCCCAACGCCCGAGCAGTACTTC
CASKERPTPEQYF
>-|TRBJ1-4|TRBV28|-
TGTGCCAGCAGTTTATGGACAGTAGGGTTGAAACTGTTTTTT
CASSLWTVGLKLFF
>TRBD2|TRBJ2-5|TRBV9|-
TGTGCCAGCAGCGTAAGACTAGCGGGGGAAGAGACCCAGTACTTC
CASSVRLAGEETQYF